The 26 T cell receptor beta chains below come from one sample, sequenced in a study of tumor-infiltrating lymphocytes in primary liver carcinoma. A primer matching the constant region was used to make TCR beta cDNA from around 460 ng of total RNA. Each TCR beta library was derived from three nested multiplex PCR rounds that employed slightly modified ARM-PCR. PCR rounds one and two used TRBV1-TRBV30 forward primers with a C-beta reverse primer for around 11 cycles each. MiXCR was run by TCRdb on the multiplex PCR reads, yielding one entry per CDR3 protein. This table has tens of thousands of distinct CDR3 sequences, 70% to 80% appearing once. Joint extraction of RNA and DNA used roughly 17-32 mg of bulk tissue that was unsorted. Sample: liver tumor tissue from sampling region 5. Noted subset: tumor region T5, tumor centre. All receptors come from a woman aged 25 to 39 with primary liver carcinoma and hepatitis B virus infection.

A remark on this clonotype: An end of the junction differs from the germline gene, which may be a read error. The chain has TRBV4-2 and TRBJ2-7; either TRBD1 or TRBD2 may fit D (6 bases each). The germline gives CDR1 LGHNA, CDR2 YNFKEQ. The CDR3 spans 15 residues. CDR3 amino acids: CANSKDPGAWREQYF. The CDR3 nucleotides are TGTGCCAACAGCAAAGATCCGGGGGCCTGGAGGGAGCAGTACTTC.

The count of this clonotype is one. The junction and the germline gene differ at one end; a read error may be behind it. The CDR3, as DNA: TGTGCCAACAGCCTATTACTAGCGGGAACCACAGATATGCAGTATTTT. Its protein is CANSLLLAGTTDMQYF. The genes are TRBV7-9 and TRBJ2-3; 10 nucleotides align to TRBD2. CDR1 is SEHNR and CDR2 is FQNEAQ in the germline V gene (reference sequence). This CDR3 is 16 amino acids long.

With respect to this clonotype: A single base separates this from a much larger clone, so it may be a read error. The chain has TRBV2 and TRBJ2-5; a possible D gene is TRBD1 (7 bases). Germline V gene lookup returns CDR1 SNHLY and CDR2 FYNNEI. The length of the CDR3 is 14 residues. CDR3 protein: CTSSVGQEGKTQYF. The CDR3 DNA follows: TGTACCAGCAGTGTAGGACAGGAGGGAAAGACCCAGTACTTC.

The chain is built from TRBV11-2 and TRBJ1-2, with D hard to call. The germline V gene encodes CDR1 SGHAT and CDR2 FQNNGV. Trimming left V 2 bases short and J 13 bases short, with 20 bases between. The CDR3 has 14 residues. In DNA, the CDR3 is TGTGCCAGCAGCTTAAGGGAGGCTAACTATGACTGCACCTTC. This translates into CASSLREANYDCTF.

This clonotype was counted ten times or more. V is TRBV13 and J is TRBJ2-6, with 8 bases matching TRBD2. Germline V gene lookup returns CDR1 PRHDT and CDR2 FYEKMQ (reference sequence). CDR3 length: 15 amino acids. V dropped 8 bases and J dropped 4; count of bases not matched to a gene: 7. CDR3 amino acids: CASFPGGAGANVLTF. CDR3 in DNA: TGTGCCAGCTTCCCGGGGGGGGCAGGGGCCAACGTCCTGACTTTC.

For this clonotype: The CDR3 does not close with the conserved phenylalanine or tryptophan, likely indicating a read error. The chain uses TRBV14 and TRBJ1-1; D uncertain. The CDR3 loop spans 14 amino acids. Germline loops: CDR1 SGHDN, CDR2 FVKESK. The CDR3 sequence: CANSPPGMNTEAFL. As DNA, the CDR3 is TGTGCCAACAGCCCCCCCGGCATGAACACTGAAGCTTTCTTA.

This clonotype was recorded only once. The junction differs from germline at one of its ends, possibly a read error. The chain employs TRBV12-3 or TRBV12-4 and TRBJ2-4; 7 bases line up with TRBD1. The CDR3 covers 16 residues. CDR3 region: CGSSDRVDGIKNIQYF. The CDR3 nucleotides read TGTGGCAGCAGCGACAGGGTCGATGGTATTAAAAACATTCAGTACTTC.

This chain connects TRBV7-9 to TRBJ2-4; 7 bases fit TRBD1. V gave up 11 bases and J gave up 2 bases; unmatched junction bases: 9. The CDR3 is 14 amino acids. Looked up from germline, CDR1 is SEHNR and CDR2 is FQNEAQ (reference sequence). The CDR3 DNA is TGTGCCTGCAACAACAGGGGCCCCAAAAACATTCAGTACTTC. Encoded protein: CACNNRGPKNIQYF.

Many counts were recorded for this clonotype. CDR3 region: CSASEAGLSSYEQYF. The DNA for the CDR3 is TGCAGTGCCAGCGAAGCGGGGTTAAGCTCCTACGAGCAGTACTTC. The chain is built from TRBV20-1 and TRBJ2-7; 7 bases map to TRBD2. Trimming cost V 6 bases and J 0 bases; bases outside gene matches: 11. CDR3 length equals 15 residues. CDR1 and CDR2 (germline): DFQATT, SNEGSKA (reference sequence).

This clonotype showed up many times. The chain employs TRBV10-1 and TRBJ2-7; D is ambiguous. This CDR3 has 12 amino acids. Per germline, CDR1 WNHNN and CDR2 SYGVQD (reference sequence). Trimming cost V 4 bases and J 5 bases, with 9 bases left between them. CDR3 nucleotides: TGCGCCAGCAGTGGAGTATCCCACGAGCAGTACTTC. It is translated as CASSGVSHEQYF.

This clonotype was picked up a small number of times. Here the CDR3 DNA reads TGTGCCAGCAGCGTAGAGGGACAGGGCCGCAATGAGCAGTTCTTC. It is translated as CASSVEGQGRNEQFF. This chain joins TRBV9 and TRBJ2-1; 9 nucleotides align to TRBD1. Germline V CDR1 and CDR2: SGDLS, YYNGEE. The CDR3 is made up of 15 amino acids. The ends lost 0 bases at V and 6 bases at J; junction bases unmatched: 4.

CDR3 nucleotides: TGCGCAAGGAACCCCTGGGGCGGTAATGAAAAACTGTTTTTT. Translating it yields CARNPWGGNEKLFF. V usage is TRBV5-1 and J usage is TRBJ1-4; a weak D match, TRBD1 (5 bases). This CDR3 has 14 residues. CDR1 is SGHRS and CDR2 is YFSETQ in the germline V gene.

By share, this clonotype counts as medium-sized (0.01 to 0.1%). DNA of the CDR3: TGCAGCGTTGGAGGTACTAGACCCAATGAGCAGTTCTTC. This translates into CSVGGTRPNEQFF. This chain connects TRBV29-1 to TRBJ2-1; D is possibly TRBD2 (5 bases). CDR3 length: 13 amino acids. The V gene lost 4 bases and the J gene lost 6 bases, with 13 bases spanning the gap. Germline V lookup: CDR1 SQVTM, CDR2 ANQGSEA.

This clonotype was seen a single time. The CDR3 does not close with the conserved phenylalanine or tryptophan, likely indicating a read error. The limits of the CDR3 on the DNA are not certain, so only TCRdb's listed CDR3 is given. J is TRBJ2-7 and V is TRBV7-9; TRBD2, the table's D call, was not compared with the DNA. CDR1 SEHNR and CDR2 FQNEAQ come from the germline V gene (reference sequence). The CDR3 has 14 residues if both end residues are counted. The CDR3: CASSLPTHRYEHYL.

As for this clonotype: One end of the junction varies from germline; a read error may be responsible. V gene TRBV29-1 combines with J gene TRBJ2-5; no reliable D call. This CDR3 is 15 amino acids long. Germline CDR1 SQVTM, CDR2 ANQGSEA. CDR3 protein: CSIETGSGVRETQYF. CDR3 nucleotides: TGCAGCATTGAAACCGGAAGTGGGGTGAGGGAGACCCAGTACTTC.

A remark on this clonotype: A much larger clone differs by one base, so this may be a read error. The gene calls are TRBV19 and TRBJ2-1, with 8 bases that match TRBD2. The CDR3 runs to 16 residues. Germline V gives CDR1 LNHDA, CDR2 SQIVND (reference sequence). The ends lost 5 bases at V and 3 bases at J; junction bases unmatched: 9. CDR3: CASSLSLAEVYNEQFF. Here the CDR3 DNA reads TGTGCCAGTAGTCTCTCACTAGCGGAAGTCTACAATGAGCAGTTCTTC.

This clonotype was counted many times. This sequence joins TRBV20-1 and TRBJ2-7; 9 bases are a match to TRBD2. This CDR3 spans 14 amino acids. The J segment lost 7 bases and the V segment lost 6 bases, leaving 13 bases of the junction unmatched. Germline assignment: CDR1 DFQATT and CDR2 SNEGSKA (reference sequence). CDR3 in DNA: TGCAGTGCAGGAGCGGATAGCGGGAGCCGAGAGCAGTACTTC. Translating it yields CSAGADSGSREQYF.

Turning to this clonotype: Here the CDR3 omits its conserved ending phenylalanine or tryptophan, so a read error is the likely source. This chain uses TRBV6-5 with TRBJ1-1; D uncertain. The CDR3 covers 16 residues. Germline-derived CDR1 and CDR2 are MNHEY and SVGAGI. Trimming took off 2 bases at V and 5 bases at J, with 18 bases between the two ends. CDR3 residues: CASSYGGSERGTEAFY. The DNA for the CDR3 is TGTGCCAGCAGTTACGGAGGCAGCGAAAGAGGAACTGAAGCTTTCTAT.

Notes on this clonotype: At one of its ends the junction is not consistent with the germline gene, which may arise from a read error. The rearrangement uses TRBV24-1 and TRBJ2-3, with a tentative D call TRBD1 (6 bases). The length of the CDR3 is 17 residues. Looked up from germline, CDR1 is KGHDR and CDR2 is SFDVKD. The CDR3 nucleotides are TGTGCCACCAGTGATGGTATAGGGACAACCCCCCGGAGATACGCAGTATTT. It is translated as CATSDGIGTTPRRYAVF.

Comment on this clonotype: An end of the junction does not agree with germline; a read error may underlie this. The chain employs TRBV19 and TRBJ2-1, with a tentative D call TRBD1 (6 bases). The CDR3 has 15 residues. The germline gives CDR1 LNHDA, CDR2 SQIVND (reference sequence). In DNA form, the CDR3 reads TGTGCCAGTAAATCGGGACACCTCTCCTACAATGGGCAGTTCTTC. Translation: CASKSGHLSYNGQFF. Full variable domain (missing parts from reference TRBV19 and TRBJ2-1): DGGITQSPKYLFRKEGQNVTLSCEQNLNHDAMYWYRQDPGQGLRLIYYSQIVNDFQKGDIAEGYSVSREKKESFPLTVTSAQKNPTAFYLCASKSGHLSYNGQFFGPGTRLTVL.

Regarding this clonotype: A read error may account for a junction end that differs from germline. This chain joins TRBV4-3 and TRBJ2-2, with 10 bases matching TRBD2. The CDR3 length is 19 residues. Germline V gene lookup returns CDR1 LGHNA and CDR2 YSLEER. The CDR3 nucleotides are TGCACCAGCAGCGTACCAGCGGGAGGGCCCCGTTCGAACACCGGGGAGCGGTTTTTT. Its protein product is CTSSVPAGGPRSNTGERFF.

The gene calls are TRBV5-5 and TRBJ2-7; 8 bases map to TRBD1. Germline V gene data show CDR1 as SGHKS and CDR2 as YYEKEE (reference sequence). The CDR3 length is 17 residues. V trimming: 5 bases; J trimming: 3 bases; junction bases outside the gene matches: 16. CDR3 region: CASRAWQLRTGNYEQYF. The CDR3, as DNA: TGTGCCAGCAGAGCTTGGCAGCTGCGGACAGGGAACTACGAGCAGTACTTC.

This rearrangement joins TRBV6-5 to TRBJ2-2; no reliable D call. The V end was cut by 0 bases, the J end by 3 bases, with 17 bases between. The CDR3 runs to 18 residues. From germline, CDR1 is MNHEY and CDR2 SVGAGI. CDR3 sequence: CASSYSPGVRSDTGELFF. The DNA for the CDR3 is TGTGCCAGCAGTTACTCCCCAGGCGTCAGGAGCGACACCGGGGAGCTGTTTTTT.

The chain combines TRBV13 with TRBJ2-1, with TRBD1 matching over 9 bases. The CDR3 is made up of 15 amino acids. The V gene's germline CDR1 is PRHDT and CDR2 FYEKMQ (reference sequence). CDR3 sequence: CVNTPGQGLWNEQFF. In DNA form, the CDR3 reads TGTGTCAACACCCCGGGACAGGGACTGTGGAATGAGCAGTTCTTC.

There are many counts of this clonotype. This chain links TRBV20-1 with TRBJ2-6, with D perhaps matching TRBD1 (6 bases). The CDR3 is 17 residues long. V gave up 1 base and J gave up 0 bases, with 13 bases separating them. Germline V gene data show CDR1 as DFQATT and CDR2 as SNEGSKA (reference sequence). For the CDR3, the DNA is TGCAGTGCTAGAGCCGGGACACTGAACTCTGGGGCCAACGTCCTGACTTTC. Protein sequence: CSARAGTLNSGANVLTF.

The chain is built from TRBV6-5 and TRBJ2-1; TRBD2 matches 7 bases. V was clipped by 4 bases and J by 6 bases; unmatched bases: 9. Germline loops: CDR1 MNHEY, CDR2 SVGAGI. The CDR3 consists of 15 residues. The CDR3 sequence is CASSFSEGGINEQFF. DNA of the CDR3: TGTGCCAGCAGTTTCTCTGAGGGAGGGATCAATGAGCAGTTCTTC.